This T cell receptor beta chain was recovered during a study of shared clonotypes between healthy human individuals. CDR3 length: 14 residues. V trimming: 4 bases; J trimming: 2 bases; junction bases outside the gene matches: 2. The germline V gene encodes CDR1 ENHRY and CDR2 SYGVKD. General observations from the study: Sequencing depth was a factor that was expected to affect clonotype sharing among donors.

As for this clone: Its antigen remains unidentified.

The run depth of the assay was deep. Data came from immunoSEQ multiplex PCR; TCRdb stores just in-frame clones and leaves some out. The sample contains 650,000 to 800,000 clones, 72% of which appear only once. The chain couples TRBV10-3 to TRBJ1-3, with 7 bases aligning to TRBD1. The specimen was memory CD4+ T cells sorted from blood. The subset here: CD45RA-negative fraction. The TCR originated in a woman in her twenties or thirties in good health. This chain's CDR3 is CAISGTGAGNTIYF. CDR3 sequence (DNA): TGTGCCATCAGTGGAACAGGGGCTGGAAACACCATATATTTT.